Shown below are 32 T cell receptor beta chains from a single sample sequenced in a study of post-analysis software for immune sequencing data. Study results and limitations: Roughly five TRBV segments appeared more often in patients than in controls, and TRBV5-6, TRBV5-1 and TRBV20-1 were among these.

Their antigen targets remain unknown. Unique-molecular-identifier-tagged TCR beta cDNA libraries were used. TCRdb re-called the PCR reads with MiXCR, one entry per CDR3 protein. The sample gives 350,000 to 450,000 distinct CDR3 sequences, 30% to 45% of which show up once; roughly 8.2% is in the top ten. The sequencing sample was made of blood. The receptors come from a girl aged 2-10 years with multiple sclerosis.

The gene calls are TRBV24-1 and TRBJ2-1; 13 bases fit TRBD2. The CDR3 totals 14 residues. From germline, CDR1 is KGHDR and CDR2 SFDVKD. Trimming at V came to 10 bases and at J to 9 bases, leaving 8 bases not matched to a gene. CDR3 region: CATRTSGSHSEQFF. CDR3 DNA sequence: TGTGCCACTCGGACTAGCGGGAGCCACAGTGAGCAGTTCTTC.

The chain carries TRBV4-3 and TRBJ2-7, with D perhaps being TRBD1 or TRBD2 (6 bases each). Germline V gives CDR1 LGHNA, CDR2 YSLEER. CDR3 length equals 15 residues. V was cut by 1 base and J by 2 bases, with 12 bases left in between. The CDR3 coding sequence is TGCGCCAGCAGCCAAGGACTAGGGGGAACCTACGAGCAGTACTTC. Amino acid sequence: CASSQGLGGTYEQYF.

This sequence joins TRBV10-2 and TRBJ2-5; unclear D gene. Trimming cost V 6 bases and J 5 bases, with 13 bases left between them. The CDR3 totals 13 residues. Looked up from germline, CDR1 is WSHSY and CDR2 is SAAADI. This CDR3 is CASRAGQRETQYF. CDR3 sequence (DNA): TGCGCCAGCAGAGCCGGCCAGAGGGAGACCCAGTACTTC.

This clonotype was detected only a few times. CDR3 DNA sequence: TGTGCCAGCAGTCTGGGACTAGCGTTCGATGAGCAGTTCTTC. This translates into CASSLGLAFDEQFF. V gene TRBV28 combines with J gene TRBJ2-1; 10 nucleotides line up with TRBD2. Germline lookup yields CDR1 MDHEN and CDR2 SYDVKM. This CDR3 contains 14 residues. J lost 8 bases, V lost 5 bases, and 6 bases had no gene match.

The chain combines TRBV9 with TRBJ2-7; D unresolved. The ends were cut back, 3 bases at V and 2 bases at J, with 15 bases in the middle. This CDR3 is 15 amino acids long. CDR1 and CDR2 (germline): SGDLS, YYNGEE. The CDR3 reads CASSAGSAGAYEQYF. The CDR3 DNA reads as TGTGCCAGCAGCGCAGGTTCGGCAGGCGCCTACGAGCAGTACTTC.

The gene calls are TRBV25-1 and TRBJ2-4, with a tentative D call TRBD2 (6 bases). The germline V gene has CDR1 MGHDK and CDR2 SYGVNS. CDR3 length: 13 residues. Trimming stripped 4 bases from V and 13 bases from J, with 17 bases between. CDR3 region: CASSVSNWEEQYF. The CDR3 nucleotides read TGTGCCAGCAGTGTATCCAATTGGGAGGAGCAGTACTTC.

This clonotype was picked up a small number of times. The rearrangement joins TRBV21-1 to TRBJ2-4; the table calls TRBD1, which could not be checked here. TRBV21-1 is noted as a pseudogene. This CDR3 is 14 amino acids long. CDR3 nucleotides: TGTGCCAGCAGCCCACCAAGGGGTGAAAACATTCAGTACTTC. Translated, it gives CASSPPRGENIQYF.

This clonotype was recorded many times. The gene calls are TRBV7-2 and TRBJ2-3; maybe TRBD2 (6 bases). CDR3 size: 14 residues. The V end lost 1 base, the J end lost 1 base, and 6 bases lay between the germline ends. Germline loops: CDR1 SGHTA, CDR2 FQGNSA. The CDR3 loop reads CASSLGLGTDTQYF. The CDR3 nucleotides read TGTGCCAGCAGCTTAGGACTAGGCACAGATACGCAGTATTTT.

Only a few counts were recorded for this clonotype. The V call is TRBV28, the J call TRBJ2-7, with no clear D. V was cut by 8 bases and J by 3 bases, with 17 bases left in between. Looked up from germline, CDR1 is MDHEN and CDR2 is SYDVKM. The CDR3 sequence is 14 residues long. CDR3 in amino acids: CASHSVDHNYEQYF. CDR3 in DNA: TGTGCCAGCCATTCCGTAGACCACAACTACGAGCAGTACTTC.

The sample holds a few counts of this clonotype. The rearrangement uses TRBV27 and TRBJ2-1; unclear D gene. The CDR3 sequence is 19 residues long. Germline CDR1 is MNHEY and CDR2 is SMNVEV (reference sequence). Trimming cost V 2 bases and J 2 bases, with 22 bases left between them. The CDR3 DNA sequence: TGTGCCAGCAGTTTAAGGGCCTTTTCTAGTACATTCGCCTACAATGAGCAGTTCTTC. Its protein product is CASSLRAFSSTFAYNEQFF.

The chain joins TRBV4-1 to TRBJ1-5; D call uncertain. Per germline, CDR1 MGHRA and CDR2 YSYEKL. Trimming removed 3 bases at V and 1 base at J, with 10 bases between. This CDR3 is built from 15 residues. The CDR3 DNA is TGCGCCAGCAGCCAGGGCCTAGGCAGCAATCAGCCCCAGCATTTT. It is translated as CASSQGLGSNQPQHF.

The CDR3 here is CASNSVPGHTSTDTQYF. The DNA of the CDR3 is TGTGCCAGCAACTCAGTCCCGGGACATACTAGCACAGATACGCAGTATTTT. This chain joins TRBV27 and TRBJ2-3; D possibly corresponds to TRBD1 (6 bases). The V end was cut by 7 bases, the J end by 0 bases, with 20 bases between. Germline assignment: CDR1 MNHEY and CDR2 SMNVEV (reference sequence). The length of the CDR3 is 17 residues.

The chain combines TRBV9 with TRBJ2-1; 12 bases line up with TRBD2. This CDR3 contains 16 residues. The J segment lost 4 bases and the V segment lost 4 bases, leaving 6 bases of the junction unmatched. Germline assignment: CDR1 SGDLS and CDR2 YYNGEE. The CDR3 region is CASSFRTSGDYNEQFF. Written as DNA, the CDR3 is TGTGCCAGCAGCTTCAGGACTAGCGGGGATTACAATGAGCAGTTCTTC.

In DNA form, the CDR3 reads TGCGCCAGCAATCCGGACGAGGGGGAAGAGACCCAGTACTTC. It specifies CASNPDEGEETQYF. This chain uses TRBV5-1 with TRBJ2-5, with a weak D call TRBD1 (6 bases). This CDR3 region has 14 residues. V shed 6 bases and J shed 3 bases, with 15 bases lying between them. Per germline, CDR1 SGHRS and CDR2 YFSETQ.

The chain has TRBV5-1 and TRBJ2-1, with TRBD2 matching over 11 bases. Germline values: CDR1 SGHRS, CDR2 YFSETQ. This CDR3 has 16 residues. The V gene end was trimmed by 1 base and the J gene end by 4 bases; junction bases not matched to a gene: 4. The CDR3 sequence is CASSLMVAGGYNEQFF. The DNA for the CDR3 is TGCGCCAGCAGCTTGATGGTAGCGGGGGGGTACAATGAGCAGTTCTTC.

The rearrangement links TRBV6-5 to TRBJ2-6, with D uncertain. The CDR3 runs 15 residues. V gave up 5 bases and J gave up 0 bases, with 8 bases separating them. The V gene's germline CDR1 is MNHEY and CDR2 SVGAGI. CDR3 protein: CASSTSYSGANVLTF. In DNA form, the CDR3 reads TGTGCCAGCAGTACCTCTTACTCTGGGGCCAACGTCCTGACTTTC.

The chain carries TRBV2 and TRBJ1-4, with TRBD1 as a possible D gene (5 bases). This CDR3 is built from 17 residues. The V end lost 3 bases, the J end lost 5 bases, and 19 bases lay between the germline ends. CDR1 is SNHLY and CDR2 is FYNNEI in the germline V gene. The DNA of the CDR3 is TGTGCCAGCAGTGAGAATTTGGGGTTACGGACAAATGAAAAACTGTTTTTT. This codes for CASSENLGLRTNEKLFF.

The V gene is TRBV20-1, the J gene TRBJ2-5; D possibly corresponds to TRBD1 (6 bases). V was pared by 5 bases and J by 11 bases, with 15 bases between. CDR1 DFQATT and CDR2 SNEGSKA come from the germline V gene (reference sequence). This CDR3 has 11 amino acids. The CDR3 loop is CSASWRQEQYF. In DNA, the CDR3 is TGCAGTGCTTCATGGAGACAGGAGCAGTACTTC.

This chain joins TRBV7-2 and TRBJ2-3, with 8 bases aligning to TRBD2. This CDR3 comprises 19 residues. Germline CDR1 reads SGHTA; CDR2 reads FQGNSA. J lost 1 base, V lost 2 bases, and 14 bases had no gene match. The CDR3 sequence is CASSLRWTAGATGTDTQYF. DNA of the CDR3: TGTGCCAGCAGCTTACGGTGGACAGCGGGGGCGACGGGCACAGATACGCAGTATTTT.

The V and J genes are TRBV12-3 or TRBV12-4 and TRBJ2-7; D perhaps matches TRBD2 (5 bases). Trimming removed 3 bases from V and 2 bases from J, with 23 bases in between. This CDR3 is 18 amino acids long. CDR3 protein: CASSLEIWVGLGAYEQYF. In DNA form, the CDR3 reads TGTGCCAGCAGTTTGGAGATTTGGGTTGGACTGGGAGCCTACGAGCAGTACTTC.

This clonotype was seen a handful of times. This sequence joins TRBV5-1 and TRBJ2-1; possible D gene TRBD2, 5 bases. The germline V and J ends were trimmed by 6 bases and 8 bases, with 18 bases remaining between them. This CDR3 comprises 14 residues. CDR1 and CDR2 from the germline V gene are SGHRS and YFSETQ. CDR3 sequence reads: CASTPGSLWDEQFF. In nucleotides, the CDR3 is TGCGCCAGCACACCGGGATCCCTGTGGGATGAGCAGTTCTTC. Looking up the rest from reference TRBV5-1 and TRBJ2-1 gives the full variable domain: KAGVTQTPRYLIKTRGQQVTLSCSPISGHRSVSWYQQTPGQGLQFLFEYFSETQRNKGNFPGRFSGRQFSNSRSEMNVSTLELGDSALYLCASTPGSLWDEQFFGPGTRLTVL.

This clonotype appeared a single time. This chain uses TRBV14 with TRBJ2-1, with 8 bases that match TRBD2. This CDR3 region has 16 residues. CDR1 and CDR2 (germline): SGHDN, FVKESK. V shed 0 bases and J 4 bases; nucleotides not matched to a gene: 5. As DNA, the CDR3 is TGTGCCAGCAGCCAAGAGGAACTAGCGGCTTACAATGAGCAGTTCTTC. Its protein is CASSQEELAAYNEQFF.

With respect to this clonotype: Germline is not matched at one junction end, which may reflect a read error. This sequence joins TRBV7-2 and TRBJ1-1; TRBD1 agrees at 12 bases. This CDR3 has 14 residues. The germline CDR1 and CDR2 sequences are SGHTA and FQGNSA. As DNA, the CDR3 is TGTGCCAGCAGCCCTCGGGACAGGGGGCGTGAAGCTTTTTTT. Protein: CASSPRDRGREAFF.

Comment on this clonotype: Likely a read error: the CDR3 ends without its conserved phenylalanine or tryptophan. The genes are TRBV3-1 and TRBJ2-1; tentatively, D is TRBD1 or TRBD2 (5 bases each). CDR3 length: 18 amino acids. The germline V gene has CDR1 LGHDT and CDR2 YNNKEL (reference sequence). V was shortened by 3 bases and J by 4 bases, with 22 bases between the two germline ends. In DNA, the CDR3 is TGTGCCAGCAGCCATACCGGTCAGGGCCTAGCCGTGTACAATGAGCAGTTCTGC. The encoded protein is CASSHTGQGLAVYNEQFC.

The chain couples TRBV18 to TRBJ2-7, with D tentatively TRBD1 (5 bases). The germline CDR1 and CDR2 sequences are KGHSH and LQKENI. V shed 8 bases and J shed 2 bases, with 13 bases lying between them. There are 13 residues in the CDR3. CDR3 bases: TGTGCCAGCAGCCTGTCAGGGACCTACGAGCAGTACTTC. Translated: CASSLSGTYEQYF.

The chain carries TRBV5-1 and TRBJ2-3; D perhaps matches TRBD2 (5 bases). CDR1 and CDR2 from the germline V gene are SGHRS and YFSETQ. V lost 1 base, J lost 0 bases, and 9 bases lay in between. CDR3 length equals 15 residues. This chain's CDR3 is CASSLSSESTDTQYF. CDR3 bases: TGCGCCAGCAGCTTGAGTAGCGAGAGCACAGATACGCAGTATTTT. The full variable domain, rest sourced from reference TRBV5-1 and TRBJ2-3, is KAGVTQTPRYLIKTRGQQVTLSCSPISGHRSVSWYQQTPGQGLQFLFEYFSETQRNKGNFPGRFSGRQFSNSRSEMNVSTLELGDSALYLCASSLSSESTDTQYFGPGTRLTVL.

About this clonotype itself: The CDR3 does not end in the conserved phenylalanine or tryptophan, so this is likely a read error. The chain links TRBV4-3 to TRBJ2-1; maybe TRBD2 (5 bases). Trimming removed 4 bases from V and 3 bases from J, with 19 bases in between. Germline values: CDR1 LGHNA, CDR2 YSLEER. CDR3 length equals 17 residues. CDR3 in amino acids: CASSPHAPGYNYNEQFV. The CDR3, as DNA: TGCGCCAGCAGCCCGCACGCCCCGGGATATAACTACAATGAGCAGTTCGTC.

This clonotype has only a few counts. The CDR3 is CSVGLTGATGETQYF. CDR3 bases: TGCAGCGTCGGTCTAACAGGGGCTACGGGCGAGACCCAGTACTTC. The rearrangement uses TRBV29-1 and TRBJ2-5; 7 nucleotides line up with TRBD1. The V gene's germline CDR1 is SQVTM and CDR2 ANQGSEA. CDR3 length equals 15 residues. With V trimmed by 6 bases and J by 5 bases, 15 bases remained unmatched.

This chain connects TRBV20-1 to TRBJ2-5; D uncertain. There are 11 residues in the CDR3. Germline-derived CDR1 and CDR2 are DFQATT and SNEGSKA (reference sequence). V gave up 6 bases and J gave up 5 bases, with 10 bases separating them. The CDR3 reads CSADGRETQYF. The CDR3, as DNA: TGCAGTGCCGACGGAAGGGAGACCCAGTACTTC.

The rearrangement joins TRBV29-1 to TRBJ2-1; a weak D match, TRBD2 (5 bases). From germline, CDR1 is SQVTM and CDR2 ANQGSEA. Trimming pared 4 bases from V and 1 base from J, leaving 11 bases between. The CDR3 runs 14 residues. CDR3 bases: TGCAGCGTTGTTGGCGGGTTGTCCTACAATGAGCAGTTCTTC. Amino acids: CSVVGGLSYNEQFF.

This clonotype has only a few counts. The V gene is TRBV20-1, the J gene TRBJ2-7; D unclear. Trimming cost V 6 bases and J 6 bases, with 18 bases left between them. CDR3 length equals 13 residues. The germline gives CDR1 DFQATT, CDR2 SNEGSKA (reference sequence). The CDR3 DNA reads TGCAGTGCCCCTCGACCCCTCTCATCCGAGCAGTACTTC. Translating gives CSAPRPLSSEQYF.

The chain recombines TRBV5-1 with TRBJ2-3, with D possibly TRBD1 on 6 matching bases. The CDR3 has 15 amino acids. The V gene lost 1 base and the J gene lost 6 bases, with 15 bases spanning the gap. From germline, CDR1 is SGHRS and CDR2 YFSETQ. CDR3 residues: CASSLWDWTADTQYF. CDR3 bases: TGCGCCAGCAGCTTGTGGGATTGGACAGCCGATACGCAGTATTTT.